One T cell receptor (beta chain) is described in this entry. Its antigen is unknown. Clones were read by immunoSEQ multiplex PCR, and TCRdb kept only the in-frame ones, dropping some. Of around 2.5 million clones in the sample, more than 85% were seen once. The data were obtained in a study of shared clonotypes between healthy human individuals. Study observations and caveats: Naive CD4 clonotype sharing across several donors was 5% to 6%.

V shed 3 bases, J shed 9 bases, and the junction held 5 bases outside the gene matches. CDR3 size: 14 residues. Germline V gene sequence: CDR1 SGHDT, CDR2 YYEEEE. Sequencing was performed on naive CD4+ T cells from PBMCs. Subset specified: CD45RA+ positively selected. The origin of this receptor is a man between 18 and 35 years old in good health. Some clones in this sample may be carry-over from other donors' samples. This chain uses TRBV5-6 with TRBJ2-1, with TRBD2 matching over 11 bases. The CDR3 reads CASSSGLAVGEQFF. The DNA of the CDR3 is TGTGCCAGCAGCTCGGGACTAGCGGTAGGTGAGCAGTTCTTC. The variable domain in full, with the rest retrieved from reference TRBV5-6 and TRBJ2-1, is DAGVTQSPTHLIKTRGQQVTLRCSPKSGHDTVSWYQQALGQGPQFIFQYYEEEERQRGNFPDRFSGHQFPNYSSELNVNALLLGDSALYLCASSSGLAVGEQFFGPGTRLTVL.